This T cell receptor beta chain was sequenced for a study of shared clonotypes between healthy human individuals. The CDR3 has 13 amino acids. Germline assignment: CDR1 SGHVS and CDR2 FNYEAQ. V gave up 3 bases and J gave up 3 bases, with 9 bases separating them. As to this clone: Distinct nucleotide sequences in the sample also encode this CDR3.

Naive CD8 cells, CD45RO-negative and positively selected for CCR7, excluded terminally differentiated effector memory CD45RA+ cells. The data were produced by immunoSEQ multiplex PCR, yet TCRdb's version contains in-frame clones alone and is incomplete. The sample has more than 2 million clones; about 95% are singletons. This chain uses TRBV7-6 with TRBJ2-7, with a tentative D call TRBD1 (6 bases). The receptor was derived from a man aged 18 to 29 in good health. The sequenced sample consisted of naive CD8+ T cells sorted from blood. The CDR3, as DNA: TGTGCCAGCAGCTTGGGGGCGGACTACGAGCAGTACTTC. It is translated as CASSLGADYEQYF.